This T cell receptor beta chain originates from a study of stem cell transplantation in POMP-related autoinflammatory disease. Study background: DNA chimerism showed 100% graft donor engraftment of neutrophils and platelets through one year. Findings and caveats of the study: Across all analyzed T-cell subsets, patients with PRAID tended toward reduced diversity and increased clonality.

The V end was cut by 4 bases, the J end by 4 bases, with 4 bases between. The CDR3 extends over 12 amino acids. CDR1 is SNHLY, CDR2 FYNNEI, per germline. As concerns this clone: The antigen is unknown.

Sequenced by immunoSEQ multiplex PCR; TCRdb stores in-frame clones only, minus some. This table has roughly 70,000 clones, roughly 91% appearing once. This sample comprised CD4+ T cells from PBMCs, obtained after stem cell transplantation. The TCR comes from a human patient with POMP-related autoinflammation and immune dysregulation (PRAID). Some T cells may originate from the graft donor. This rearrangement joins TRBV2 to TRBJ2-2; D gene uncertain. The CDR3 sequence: CASSVFTGELFF. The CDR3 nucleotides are TGTGCCAGCAGTGTATTCACCGGGGAGCTGTTTTTT. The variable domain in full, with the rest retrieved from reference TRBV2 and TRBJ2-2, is EPEVTQTPSHQVTQMGQEVILRCVPISNHLYFYWYRQILGQKVEFLVSFYNNEISEKSEIFDDQFSVERPDGSNFTLKIRSTKLEDSAMYFCASSVFTGELFFGEGSRLTVL.